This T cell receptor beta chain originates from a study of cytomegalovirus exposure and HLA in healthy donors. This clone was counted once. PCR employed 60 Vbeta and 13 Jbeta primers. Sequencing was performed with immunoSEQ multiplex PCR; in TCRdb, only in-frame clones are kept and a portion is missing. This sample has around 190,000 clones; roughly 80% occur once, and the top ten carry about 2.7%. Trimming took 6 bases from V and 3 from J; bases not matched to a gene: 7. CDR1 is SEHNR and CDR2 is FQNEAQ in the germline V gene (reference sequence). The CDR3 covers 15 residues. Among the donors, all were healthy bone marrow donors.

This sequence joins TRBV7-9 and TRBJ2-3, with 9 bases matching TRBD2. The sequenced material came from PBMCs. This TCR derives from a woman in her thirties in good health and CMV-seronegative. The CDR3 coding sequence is TGTGCCAGCAGTCCGGGACTAGCAGATACAGATACGCAGTATTTT. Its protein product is CASSPGLADTDTQYF.